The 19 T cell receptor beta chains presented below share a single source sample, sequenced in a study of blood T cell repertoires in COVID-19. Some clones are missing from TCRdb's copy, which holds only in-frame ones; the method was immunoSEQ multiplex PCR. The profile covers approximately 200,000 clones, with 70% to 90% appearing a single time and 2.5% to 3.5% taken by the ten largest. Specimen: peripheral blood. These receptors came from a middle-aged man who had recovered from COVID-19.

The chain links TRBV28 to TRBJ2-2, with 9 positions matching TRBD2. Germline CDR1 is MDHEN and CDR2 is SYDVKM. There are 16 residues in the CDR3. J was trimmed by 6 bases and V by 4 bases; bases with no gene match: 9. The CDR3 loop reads CASSWDYSGSAGELFF. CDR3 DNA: TGTGCCAGCAGTTGGGACTATAGCGGGAGTGCCGGGGAGCTGTTTTTT.

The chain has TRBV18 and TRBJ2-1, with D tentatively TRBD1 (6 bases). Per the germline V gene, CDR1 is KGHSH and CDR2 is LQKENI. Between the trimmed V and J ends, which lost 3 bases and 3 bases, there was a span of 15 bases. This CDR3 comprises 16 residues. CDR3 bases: TGTGCCAGCTCACCGCAGGGGAGTCTTAGCTACAATGAGCAGTTCTTC. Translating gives CASSPQGSLSYNEQFF.

In DNA form, the CDR3 reads TGTGCCAGCTCCCAACAGGGCCACGAGCAGTACTTC. The encoded protein is CASSQQGHEQYF. The V call is TRBV18, the J call TRBJ2-7; D possibly corresponds to TRBD1 (6 bases). This CDR3 has 12 residues. Germline V gene lookup returns CDR1 KGHSH and CDR2 LQKENI. The ends were cut back, 6 bases at V and 5 bases at J, with 11 bases in the middle.

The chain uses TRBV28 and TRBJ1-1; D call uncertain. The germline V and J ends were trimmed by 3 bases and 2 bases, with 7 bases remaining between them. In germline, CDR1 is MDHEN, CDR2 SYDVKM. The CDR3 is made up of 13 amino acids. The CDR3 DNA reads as TGTGCCAGCAGTTTGGTTACAAACACTGAAGCTTTCTTT. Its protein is CASSLVTNTEAFF.

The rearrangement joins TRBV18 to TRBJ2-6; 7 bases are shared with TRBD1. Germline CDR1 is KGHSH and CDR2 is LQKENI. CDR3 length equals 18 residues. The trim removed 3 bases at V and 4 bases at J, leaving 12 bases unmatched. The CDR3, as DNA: TGTGCCAGCTCACCCTGGGGACAGCTCCGGGAAGGGGCCAACGTCCTGACTTTC. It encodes CASSPWGQLREGANVLTF.

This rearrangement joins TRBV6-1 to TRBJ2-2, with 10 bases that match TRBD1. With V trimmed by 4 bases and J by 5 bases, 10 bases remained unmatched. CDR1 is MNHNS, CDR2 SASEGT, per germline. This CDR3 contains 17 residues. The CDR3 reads CASSGAPGQGRTGELFF. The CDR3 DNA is TGTGCCAGCAGTGGGGCCCCGGGACAGGGGAGAACCGGGGAGCTGTTTTTT.

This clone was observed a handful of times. CDR3 loop: CASSAFRGGGGYGYTF. The CDR3 coding sequence is TGTGCCAGCAGTGCCTTCCGAGGAGGGGGCGGCTATGGCTACACCTTC. This sequence joins TRBV25-1 and TRBJ1-2, with 7 nucleotides matching TRBD1. This CDR3 is 16 amino acids long. V was pared by 4 bases and J by 4 bases, with 12 bases of the junction left unmatched. The germline V gene has CDR1 MGHDK and CDR2 SYGVNS.

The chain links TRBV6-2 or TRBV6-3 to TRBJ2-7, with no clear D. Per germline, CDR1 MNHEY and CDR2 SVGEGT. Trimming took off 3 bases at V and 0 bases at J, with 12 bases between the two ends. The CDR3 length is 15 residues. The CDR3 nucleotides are TGTGCCAGCAGTTATGACGACAAGAGCTCCTACGAGCAGTACTTC. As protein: CASSYDDKSSYEQYF.

The CDR3 reads CASSNPRLAGMVAEQFF. The CDR3, as DNA: TGTGCCAGTAGTAATCCCCGCCTAGCGGGAATGGTAGCTGAGCAGTTCTTC. This chain uses TRBV19 with TRBJ2-1; TRBD2 agrees at 9 bases. V shed 4 bases and J 9 bases; nucleotides not matched to a gene: 16. Germline CDR1 is LNHDA and CDR2 is SQIVND (reference sequence). The CDR3 totals 17 residues.

CDR3 loop: CASSVWPGGFNYGYTF. DNA of the CDR3: TGTGCCAGCAGTGTGTGGCCAGGGGGTTTCAACTATGGCTACACCTTC. V and J are TRBV6-1 and TRBJ1-2, with 7 bases identical to TRBD1. Germline lookup yields CDR1 MNHNS and CDR2 SASEGT. The V and J ends lost 4 bases and 2 bases, in that order; junction bases with no gene match: 10. CDR3 size: 16 residues.

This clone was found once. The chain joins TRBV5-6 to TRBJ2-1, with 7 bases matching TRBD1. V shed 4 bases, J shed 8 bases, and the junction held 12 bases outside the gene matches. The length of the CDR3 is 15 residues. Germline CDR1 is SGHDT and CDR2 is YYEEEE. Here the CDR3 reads CASSGRDRGRHEQFF. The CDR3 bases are TGTGCCAGCAGCGGCCGGGACAGAGGCAGGCATGAGCAGTTCTTC.

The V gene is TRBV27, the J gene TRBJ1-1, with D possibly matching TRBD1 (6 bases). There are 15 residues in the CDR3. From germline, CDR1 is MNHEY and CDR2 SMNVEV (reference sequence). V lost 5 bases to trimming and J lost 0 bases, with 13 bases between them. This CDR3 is CASSPRQDMNTEAFF. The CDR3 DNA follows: TGTGCCAGCAGTCCGCGACAGGACATGAACACTGAAGCTTTCTTT.

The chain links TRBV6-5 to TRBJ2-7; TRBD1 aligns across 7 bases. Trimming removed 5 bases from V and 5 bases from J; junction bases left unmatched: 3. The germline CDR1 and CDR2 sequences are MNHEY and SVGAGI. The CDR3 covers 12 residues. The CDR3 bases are TGTGCCAGCAGTCGTCAGGGGGACGAGCAGTACTTC. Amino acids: CASSRQGDEQYF.

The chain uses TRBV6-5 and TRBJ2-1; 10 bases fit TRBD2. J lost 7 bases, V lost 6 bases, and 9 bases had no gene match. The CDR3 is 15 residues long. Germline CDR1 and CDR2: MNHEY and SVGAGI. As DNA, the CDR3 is TGTGCCAGCAGGCGAGTAGCGGGAGGAGGGAATGAGCAGTTCTTC. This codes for CASRRVAGGGNEQFF.

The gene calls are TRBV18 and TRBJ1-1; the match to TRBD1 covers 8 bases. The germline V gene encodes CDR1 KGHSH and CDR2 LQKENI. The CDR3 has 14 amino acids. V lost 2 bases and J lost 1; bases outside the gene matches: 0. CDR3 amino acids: CASSPGTGNTEAFF. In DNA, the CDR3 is TGTGCCAGCTCACCAGGGACAGGGAACACTGAAGCTTTCTTT.

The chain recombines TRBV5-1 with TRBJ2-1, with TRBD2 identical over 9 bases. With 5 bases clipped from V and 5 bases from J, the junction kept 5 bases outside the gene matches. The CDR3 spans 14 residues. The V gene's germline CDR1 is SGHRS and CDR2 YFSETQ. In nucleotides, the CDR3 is TGCGCCAGCAGTTGGCTAGCGGGAAACAATGAGCAGTTCTTC. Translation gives CASSWLAGNNEQFF.

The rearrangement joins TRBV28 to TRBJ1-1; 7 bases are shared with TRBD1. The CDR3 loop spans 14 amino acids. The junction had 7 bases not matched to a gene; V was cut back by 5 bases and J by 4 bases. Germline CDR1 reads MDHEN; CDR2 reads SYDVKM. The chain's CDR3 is CASSTQGKTTEAFF. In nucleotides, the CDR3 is TGTGCCAGCAGTACACAGGGGAAAACCACTGAAGCTTTCTTT.

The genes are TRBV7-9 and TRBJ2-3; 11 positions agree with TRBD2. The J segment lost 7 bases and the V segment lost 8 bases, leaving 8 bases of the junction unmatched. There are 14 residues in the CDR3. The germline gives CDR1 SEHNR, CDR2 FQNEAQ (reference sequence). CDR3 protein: CASSIAGGVNTQYF. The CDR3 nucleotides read TGTGCCAGCTCGATAGCGGGAGGGGTAAATACGCAGTATTTT.

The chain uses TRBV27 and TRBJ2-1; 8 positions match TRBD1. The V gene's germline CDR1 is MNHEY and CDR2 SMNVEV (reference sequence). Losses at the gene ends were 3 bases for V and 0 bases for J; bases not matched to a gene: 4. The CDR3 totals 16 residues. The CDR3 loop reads CASSFDRGSSYNEQFF. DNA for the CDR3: TGTGCCAGCAGTTTCGACAGGGGAAGCTCCTACAATGAGCAGTTCTTC.